This TCR beta chain was sequenced in a study of blood T cell repertoires in COVID-19 (dated by TCRdb to 2020 to 2021). Some background on the complete study: The collaborator samples originated in the United States, Italy and Spain and spanned the acute and convalescent phases of COVID-19. The prospective study material was composed of cDNA or gDNA derived from T cells, B-cell-depleted T cells, or PBMCs. Deeply sampled blood TCRbeta repertoires from subjects exposed to, actively infected with, or recovered from COVID-19 were included in the dataset. The repertoires were released in a freely available public database intended as a resource for research on the immune response to SARS-CoV-2. The samples were drawn from two sources: the first 160 participants of the ongoing ImmuneRACE study, and 950 to 1,500 subjects contributed by 6 global collaborators. A de-identified subject ID, COVID-19 status, age in years and sex were almost always included in the sample metadata. Where HLA class I and class II types were available, the types were taken from metadata supplied by the sample provider, not from assay-based typing. Points the paper makes about the study in general: The amount of clinical and demographic metadata varied by source and participant and was provided uncurated.

Note on this clone: No antigen is known for it. No base-level quality is on record; no much larger clone is a single base apart.

The CDR3 runs 14 residues from the cysteine to the phenylalanine. The only DNA kept is the CDR3, 42 bases in frame from the first base. Based on the germline V gene, the CDR1 and CDR2 sequences are ENHRY and SYGVKD. The V end loses 2 bases and the J end loses 1 base, and a stretch of 9 bases separates them. Each collaborating institution followed its own protocols to collect whole blood in K2EDTA tubes. For TCRbeta analysis, collaborator samples were shipped as frozen whole blood, as isolated PBMCs, or as DNA extracted from either sample type. TCRbeta CDR3 regions were amplified from genomic DNA using the immunoSEQ Assay, a bias-controlled multiplex PCR. As for the original processing: The number of nucleated cells in each sample was estimated by amplification of reference gene primers within the assay. Sequence reads were collapsed and filtered to measure the absolute abundance of every unique TCRbeta CDR3 rearrangement. For each sample, productive Simpson clonality was calculated by taking the square root of Simpson's diversity index across productive rearrangements. TCRdb's version of the immuneACCESS table is confined to in-frame rearrangements and falls short of the full clone set. An unresolved V gene accounts for under half of the shortfall where checked; the remainder is of unknown origin. That table furnishes V, J and clone size, whereas the DNA furnished D and trimming. The sample contains around 220,000 clones, less than 90% of them found a single time. Under 2.5% of the sample comes from the top ten.

The sequence was obtained from a man aged 35 to 55 with active or convalescent COVID-19. Material for sequencing was peripheral blood. The sequence is built from TRBV10-3 and TRBJ2-7, with TRBD2 perhaps the D gene, on 6 matching bases. Here the CDR3 is given as CAISEGGWSYEQYF. The sequence in DNA is TGTGCCATCAGTGAGGGGGGGTGGTCCTACGAGCAGTACTTC.